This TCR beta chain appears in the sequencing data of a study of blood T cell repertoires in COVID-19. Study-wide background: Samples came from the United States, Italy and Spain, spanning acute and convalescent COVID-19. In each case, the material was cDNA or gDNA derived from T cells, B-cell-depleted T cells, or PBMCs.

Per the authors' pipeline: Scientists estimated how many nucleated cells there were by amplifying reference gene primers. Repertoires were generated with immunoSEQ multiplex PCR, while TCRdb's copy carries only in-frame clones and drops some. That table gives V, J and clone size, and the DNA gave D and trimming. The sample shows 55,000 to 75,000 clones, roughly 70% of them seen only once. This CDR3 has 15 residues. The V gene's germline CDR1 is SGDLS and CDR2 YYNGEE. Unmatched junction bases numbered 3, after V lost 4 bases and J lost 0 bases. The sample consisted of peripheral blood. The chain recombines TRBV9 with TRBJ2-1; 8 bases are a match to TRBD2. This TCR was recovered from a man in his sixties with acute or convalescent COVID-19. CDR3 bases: TGTGCCAGCAGCCCTCTAGCGGGCTCCTACAATGAGCAGTTCTTC. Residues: CASSPLAGSYNEQFF. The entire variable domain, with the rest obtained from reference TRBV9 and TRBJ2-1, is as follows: DSGVTQTPKHLITATGQRVTLRCSPRSGDLSVYWYQQSLDQGLQFLIQYYNGEERAKGNILERFSAQQFPDLHSELNLSSLELGDSALYFCASSPLAGSYNEQFFGPGTRLTVL.